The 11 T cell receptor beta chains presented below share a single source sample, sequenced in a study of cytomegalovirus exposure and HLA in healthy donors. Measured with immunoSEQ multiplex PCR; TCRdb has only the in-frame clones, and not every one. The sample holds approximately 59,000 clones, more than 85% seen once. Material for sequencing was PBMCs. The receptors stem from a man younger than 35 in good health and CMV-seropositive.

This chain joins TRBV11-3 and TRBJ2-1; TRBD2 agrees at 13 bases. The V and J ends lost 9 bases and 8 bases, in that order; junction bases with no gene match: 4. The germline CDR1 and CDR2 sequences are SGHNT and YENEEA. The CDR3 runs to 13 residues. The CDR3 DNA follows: TGTGCCAGTAGGACTAGCGGGAGCTATGAGCAGTTCTTC. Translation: CASRTSGSYEQFF.

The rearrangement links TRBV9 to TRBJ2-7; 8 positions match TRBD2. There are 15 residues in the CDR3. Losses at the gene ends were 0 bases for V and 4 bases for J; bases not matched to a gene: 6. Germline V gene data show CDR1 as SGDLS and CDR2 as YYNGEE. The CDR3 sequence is CASSVAGSGVYEQYF. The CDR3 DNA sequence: TGTGCCAGCAGCGTAGCTGGTAGCGGGGTATACGAGCAGTACTTC.

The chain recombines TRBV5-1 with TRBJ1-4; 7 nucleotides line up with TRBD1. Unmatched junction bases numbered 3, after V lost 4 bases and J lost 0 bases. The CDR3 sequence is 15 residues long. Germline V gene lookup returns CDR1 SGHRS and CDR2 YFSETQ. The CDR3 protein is CASSLTGATNEKLFF. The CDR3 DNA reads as TGCGCCAGCAGCCTCACAGGGGCAACTAATGAAAAACTGTTTTTT.

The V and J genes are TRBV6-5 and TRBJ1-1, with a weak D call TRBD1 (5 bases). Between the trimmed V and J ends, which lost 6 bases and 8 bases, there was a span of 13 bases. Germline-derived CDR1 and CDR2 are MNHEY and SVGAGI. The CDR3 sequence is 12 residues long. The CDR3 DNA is TGTGCCAGCAGCGCCGGGGGGGGAGAAGCTTTCTTT. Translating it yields CASSAGGGEAFF.

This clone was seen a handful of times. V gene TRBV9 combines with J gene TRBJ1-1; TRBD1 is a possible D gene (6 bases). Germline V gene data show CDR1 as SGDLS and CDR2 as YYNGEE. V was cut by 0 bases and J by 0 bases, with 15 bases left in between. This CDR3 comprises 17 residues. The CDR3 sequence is CASSVEPQQGLNTEAFF. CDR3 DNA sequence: TGTGCCAGCAGCGTAGAACCCCAGCAGGGGTTGAACACTGAAGCTTTCTTT.

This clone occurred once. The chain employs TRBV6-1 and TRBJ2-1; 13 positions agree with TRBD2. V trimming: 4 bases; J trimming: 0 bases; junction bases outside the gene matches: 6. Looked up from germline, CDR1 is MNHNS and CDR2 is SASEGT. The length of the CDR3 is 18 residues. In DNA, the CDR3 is TGTGCCAGCAGTGGACTAGCGGGAGGTGTTAGCTCCTACAATGAGCAGTTCTTC. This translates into CASSGLAGGVSSYNEQFF.

The CDR3 bases are TGTGCCAGCAATTTTGGAAAGGGGGCAGAGACCCAGTACTTC. Its translation is CASNFGKGAETQYF. The V and J genes are TRBV2 and TRBJ2-5; 7 bases align to TRBD1. CDR1 is SNHLY and CDR2 is FYNNEI in the germline V gene. V lost 7 bases and J lost 4; bases outside the gene matches: 9. This CDR3 is built from 14 residues.

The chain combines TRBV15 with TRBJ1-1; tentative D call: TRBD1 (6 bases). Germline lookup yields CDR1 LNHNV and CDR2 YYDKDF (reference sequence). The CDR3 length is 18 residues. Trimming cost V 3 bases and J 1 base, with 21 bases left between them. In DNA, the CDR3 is TGTGCCACCAGCAGGCCATTCAGGGGTGCAGCGCAGAACACTGAAGCTTTCTTT. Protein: CATSRPFRGAAQNTEAFF.

CDR3 DNA sequence: TGCGCCAGCAGCGTAAACAGTTACCAAGAGACCCAGTACTTC. This encodes CASSVNSYQETQYF. The chain recombines TRBV5-1 with TRBJ2-5; no clear D gene. Germline V gene data show CDR1 as SGHRS and CDR2 as YFSETQ. Trimming pared 4 bases from V and 0 bases from J, leaving 10 bases between. The CDR3 is made up of 14 amino acids.

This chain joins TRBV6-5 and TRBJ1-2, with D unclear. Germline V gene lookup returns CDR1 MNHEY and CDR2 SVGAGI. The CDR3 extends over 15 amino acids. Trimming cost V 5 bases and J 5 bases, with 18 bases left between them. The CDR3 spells CASSKTPRSSYGYTF. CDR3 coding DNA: TGTGCCAGCAGTAAGACACCCAGATCTTCTTATGGCTACACCTTC.

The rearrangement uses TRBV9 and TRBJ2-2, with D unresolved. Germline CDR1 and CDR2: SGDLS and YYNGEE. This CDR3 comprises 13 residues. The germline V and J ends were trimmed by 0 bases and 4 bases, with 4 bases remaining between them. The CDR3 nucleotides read TGTGCCAGCAGCGTAGGAGGCACCGGGGAGCTGTTTTTT. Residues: CASSVGGTGELFF. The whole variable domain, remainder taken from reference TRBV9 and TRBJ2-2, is DSGVTQTPKHLITATGQRVTLRCSPRSGDLSVYWYQQSLDQGLQFLIQYYNGEERAKGNILERFSAQQFPDLHSELNLSSLELGDSALYFCASSVGGTGELFFGEGSRLTVL.